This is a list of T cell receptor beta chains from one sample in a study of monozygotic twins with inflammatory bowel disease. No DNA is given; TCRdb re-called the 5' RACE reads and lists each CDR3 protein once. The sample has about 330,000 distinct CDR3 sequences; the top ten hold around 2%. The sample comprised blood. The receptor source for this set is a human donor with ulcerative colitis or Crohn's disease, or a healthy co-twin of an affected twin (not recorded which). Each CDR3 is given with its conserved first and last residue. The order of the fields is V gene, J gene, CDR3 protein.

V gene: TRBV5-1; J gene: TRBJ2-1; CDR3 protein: CASSEGEYNEQFF
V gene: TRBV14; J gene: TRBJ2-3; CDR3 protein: CASSQDSPNTQYF
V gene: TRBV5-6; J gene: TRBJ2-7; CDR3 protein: CASSLTAGGQGINEQYF
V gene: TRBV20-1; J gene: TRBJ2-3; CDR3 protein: CSASRTGTQYF
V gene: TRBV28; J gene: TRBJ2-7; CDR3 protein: CASNPLDRARSYEQYF
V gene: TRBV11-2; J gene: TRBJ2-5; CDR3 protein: CASGSLMRRETQYF
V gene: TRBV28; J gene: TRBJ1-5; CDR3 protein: CASSRGQYGSNQPQHF
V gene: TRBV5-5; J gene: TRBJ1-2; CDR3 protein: CASSPGGGIYGYTF
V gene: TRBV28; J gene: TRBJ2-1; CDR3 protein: CASSHSRGGRYNEQFF
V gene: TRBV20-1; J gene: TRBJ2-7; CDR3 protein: CSAARDQGYEQYF
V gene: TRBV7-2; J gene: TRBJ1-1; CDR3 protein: CASSLAGRSEAFF
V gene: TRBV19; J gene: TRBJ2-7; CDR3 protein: CASSMDRATYEQYF
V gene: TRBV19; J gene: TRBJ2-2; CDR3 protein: CASTPGTSPGELFF
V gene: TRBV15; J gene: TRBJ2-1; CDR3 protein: CATSRDLGKYEQFF
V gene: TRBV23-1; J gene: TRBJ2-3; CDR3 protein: CASKPYGTDTQYF
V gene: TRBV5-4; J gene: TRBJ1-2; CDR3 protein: CASRGDGYYGYTF
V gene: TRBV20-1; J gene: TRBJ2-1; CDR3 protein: CSAEAGTSGGSNEQFF
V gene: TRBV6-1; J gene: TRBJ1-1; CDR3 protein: CASSEILGDTEAFF
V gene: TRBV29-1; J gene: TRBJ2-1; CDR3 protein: CSVEWGLAGGNEQFF
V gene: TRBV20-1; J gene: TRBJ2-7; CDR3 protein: CSARANKWNEQYF
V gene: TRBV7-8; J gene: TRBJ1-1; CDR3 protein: CASSSQDTEAFF
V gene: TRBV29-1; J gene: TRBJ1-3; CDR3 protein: CSASTGNTIYF
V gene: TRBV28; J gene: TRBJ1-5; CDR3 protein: CASGETVNQPQHF
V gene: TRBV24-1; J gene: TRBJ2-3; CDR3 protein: CATSVGVGTDTQYF
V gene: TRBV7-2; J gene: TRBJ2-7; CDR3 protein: CASSLAHATAIYEQYF
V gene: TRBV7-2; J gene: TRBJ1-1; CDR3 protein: CASSVGGIEAFF
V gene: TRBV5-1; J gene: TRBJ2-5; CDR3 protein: CASRRPGLAGLQETQYF
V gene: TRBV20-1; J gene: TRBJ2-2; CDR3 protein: CSAREGASLGGELFF
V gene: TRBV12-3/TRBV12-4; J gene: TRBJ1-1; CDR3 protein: CASSQLAWDEAFF
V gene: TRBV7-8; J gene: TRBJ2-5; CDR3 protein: CASSLGRIQETQYF
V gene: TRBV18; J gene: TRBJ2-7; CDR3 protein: CASSPQGRGSEQYF
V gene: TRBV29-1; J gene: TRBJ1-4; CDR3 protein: CSVDEGSEKLFF
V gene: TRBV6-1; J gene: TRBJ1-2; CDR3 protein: CASSPRVGHRGYTF
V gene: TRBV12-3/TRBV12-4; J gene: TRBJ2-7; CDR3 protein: CASSSPGLVGYEQYF
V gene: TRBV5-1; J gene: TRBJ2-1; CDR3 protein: CASSTGLAGGAVDEQFF
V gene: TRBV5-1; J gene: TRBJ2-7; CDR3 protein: CASSGGTRLYEQHF
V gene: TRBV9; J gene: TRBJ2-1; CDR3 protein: CASRGTSEGMQFF
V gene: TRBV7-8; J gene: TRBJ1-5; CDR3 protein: CASSFSANQGQPQHF
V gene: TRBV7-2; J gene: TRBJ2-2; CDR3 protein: CASSPRGGELFF
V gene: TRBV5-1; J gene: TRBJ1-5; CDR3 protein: CASSPQGQSGQPQHF
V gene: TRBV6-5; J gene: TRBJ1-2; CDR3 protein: CASSSGQGRGYTF
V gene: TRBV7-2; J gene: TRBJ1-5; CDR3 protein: CASSRLWEGNQPQHF
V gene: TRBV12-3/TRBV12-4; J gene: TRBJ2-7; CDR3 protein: CASSFGRCGPNYEQYF
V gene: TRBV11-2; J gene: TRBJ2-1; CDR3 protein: CASSLARDRGRFEQFF
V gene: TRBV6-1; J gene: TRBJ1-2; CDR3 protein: CASSREGQSYYGYTF
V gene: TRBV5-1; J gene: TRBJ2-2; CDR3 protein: CASSLEAVIANTGELFF
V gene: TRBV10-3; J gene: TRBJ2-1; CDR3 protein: CAISGTGTYNEQFF
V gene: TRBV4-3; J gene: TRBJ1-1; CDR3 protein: CASSQDRDGRTEAFF
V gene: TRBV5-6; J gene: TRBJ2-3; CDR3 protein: CASSLNQVRDTQYF
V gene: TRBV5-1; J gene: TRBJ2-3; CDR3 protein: CASSAVETRGTTDTQYF
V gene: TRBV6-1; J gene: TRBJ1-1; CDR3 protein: CASSPGGPGNTEAFF
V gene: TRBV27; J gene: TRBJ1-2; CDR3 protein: CASSLDHRGRYGYTF
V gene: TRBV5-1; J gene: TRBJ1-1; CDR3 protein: CASSRGTGNTEAFF
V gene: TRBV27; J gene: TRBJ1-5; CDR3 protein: CASSLTGTTYSNQPQHF
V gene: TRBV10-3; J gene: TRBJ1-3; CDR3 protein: CAIRFSAGNTIYF
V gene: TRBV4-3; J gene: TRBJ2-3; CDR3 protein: CASSQRLSGTQYF
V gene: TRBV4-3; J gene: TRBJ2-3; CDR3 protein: CASSQEASRGTDTQYF
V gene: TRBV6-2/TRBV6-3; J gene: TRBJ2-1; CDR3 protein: CASRRTGTRQDNEQFF
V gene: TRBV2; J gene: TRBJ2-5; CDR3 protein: CASTRDRAGQETQYF